A selection of T cell receptor beta chains follows, all from one sample in a study of OX40 agonist ivuxolimab in advanced cancers. Produced via immunoSEQ multiplex PCR; TCRdb's table is partial and in-frame only. The sample lists under 80,000 clones, 85% occurring once. This specimen consisted of CD4+ or CD8+ T cells sorted from blood, obtained in a trial of the OX40 agonist ivuxolimab. All receptors derive from an adult with an advanced solid tumor such as melanoma, head and neck, liver or kidney cancer. Both conserved end residues are part of each CDR3. Each record gives: D gene, clone size, V gene, J gene, CDR3 DNA, CDR3 protein. D genes are given only for firm matches. Only part of the rows carry a size: once, few, many, or a class if the clone is expanded.

NA	NA	TRBV21-1	TRBJ1-2	TGTGCCAGCACCTACAGGCGGCGCAGGGGATACTATGGCTACACCTTC	CASTYRRRRGYYGYTF
NA	once	TRBV19	TRBJ2-2	TGTGCCAGTGGGACGAGATGGACCGGGGAGCTGTTTTTT	CASGTRWTGELFF
NA	NA	TRBV9	TRBJ1-2	TGTGCCAGCAGCGTAGCTACGAGTGCCGGGGGTAACTATGGCTACACCTTC	CASSVATSAGGNYGYTF
TRBD1	NA	TRBV28	TRBJ1-4	TGTGCCAGCTCGCTAGGGACAGGGGCAACTAATGAAAAACTGTTTTTT	CASSLGTGATNEKLFF
TRBD1	NA	TRBV19	TRBJ2-3	TGTGCCAGTAGTTCGGGACAGGGGGCAGGAGATACGCAGTATTTT	CASSSGQGAGDTQYF
NA	NA	TRBV7-8	TRBJ2-3	TGTGCCAGCAGCTTAGTAGATACGCAGTATTTT	CASSLVDTQYF
NA	NA	TRBV6-5	TRBJ2-7	TGTGCCAGCAGTTACTTGTGGGGGAGCTCCTACGAGCAGTACTTC	CASSYLWGSSYEQYF
TRBD1	NA	TRBV10-2	TRBJ2-7	TGCGCCAGCAGGATACGGGACAGGGACTACGAGCAGTACTTC	CASRIRDRDYEQYF
NA	once	TRBV9	TRBJ2-7	TGTGCCAGCAGCGTAGCGGGTTTCAAGGGCGAGCAGTACTTC	CASSVAGFKGEQYF
NA	NA	TRBV5-1	TRBJ2-2	TGCGCCAGCAGCTTGTCCGGAAACACCGGGGAGCTGTTTTTT	CASSLSGNTGELFF
TRBD1	few	TRBV5-4	TRBJ2-3	TGTGCCAGCAGCTGGGGGGCGGGACAGGGCCCCTATCCGCAGTATTTT	CASSWGAGQGPYPQYF
TRBD2	NA	TRBV9	TRBJ2-2	TGTGCCAGCAGCGTAAGCATCGGGCGGGAGTATACCGGGGAGCTGTTTTTT	CASSVSIGREYTGELFF
NA	few	TRBV7-2	TRBJ2-4	TGTGCCAGCAGCCTTCGGGGAGGAACAGACATTCAGTACTTC	CASSLRGGTDIQYF
NA	NA	TRBV7-9	TRBJ2-3	TGTGCCAGCAGCTTAACCGGGCCCACAGATACGCAGTATTTT	CASSLTGPTDTQYF
NA	NA	TRBV28	TRBJ2-3	TGTGCCAGCACGCCATCAGGGCGCACAGATACGCAGTATTTT	CASTPSGRTDTQYF
NA	NA	TRBV5-8	TRBJ1-5	TGTGCCAGCAGCCCACGGAGAGGTGGGTGGCAGCCCCAGCATTTT	CASSPRRGGWQPQHF
NA	NA	TRBV7-2	TRBJ2-3	TGTGCCAGCAGCCGCATATACACAGATACGCAGTATTTT	CASSRIYTDTQYF
TRBD2	NA	TRBV6-5	TRBJ2-5	TGTGCCAGCAGCGGTAGCGGGAGGGCCGAGACCCAGTACTTC	CASSGSGRAETQYF
NA	NA	TRBV10-2	TRBJ2-3	TGCGCCAGCAGTGATACCGGGACAGATACGCAGTATTTT	CASSDTGTDTQYF
NA	NA	TRBV7-2	TRBJ1-5	TGTGCCAGCAGCCATCCGGGACGGCTCAATCAGCCCCAGCATTTT	CASSHPGRLNQPQHF
NA	NA	TRBV5-1	TRBJ2-3	TGCGCCAGCAGCTTGGTGGCAGGGCAGGATACGCAGTATTTT	CASSLVAGQDTQYF
TRBD1	NA	TRBV5-1	TRBJ2-7	TGCGCCAGCAGCCCCGGGACAGCTTACGAGCAGTACTTC	CASSPGTAYEQYF
NA	NA	TRBV2	TRBJ2-1	TGTGCCAGCAGTGTAAGGCTCTCTGACAATGAGCAGTTCTTC	CASSVRLSDNEQFF
NA	once	TRBV5-1	TRBJ1-2	TGCGCCAGCAGCTTGGCTCAGGGATCCCCTTGGGGCTACACCTTC	CASSLAQGSPWGYTF
NA	NA	TRBV5-1	TRBJ2-1	TGCGCCAGCAGCCGAGGACAGGGAGGGCTCAATGAGCAGTTCTTC	CASSRGQGGLNEQFF
NA	NA	TRBV11-2	TRBJ1-2	TGTGCCAGCAGAAAATTAGCTAACTATGGCTACACCTTC	CASRKLANYGYTF
TRBD2	NA	TRBV7-6	TRBJ2-1	TGTGCCAGCAGCCCACGCGTACTAGCGGCCAATGAGCAGTTCTTC	CASSPRVLAANEQFF
TRBD1	NA	TRBV4-2	TRBJ2-1	TGTGCCAGCAGCCAAGGACAGGGGGGTCGAGATGAGCAGTTCTTC	CASSQGQGGRDEQFF
NA	NA	TRBV30	TRBJ2-2	TGTGCCTGGAACACCGGGACGATAAAGGCCGGGGAGCTGTTTTTT	CAWNTGTIKAGELFF
NA	once	TRBV10-3	TRBJ2-7	TGTGCCATCAGTGAGTCTAGACGCCCCTACGAGCAGTACTTC	CAISESRRPYEQYF
TRBD1	few	TRBV7-2	TRBJ1-5	TGTGCCAGCAGCTTAAACAGGGGGAGCAATCAGCCCCAGCATTTT	CASSLNRGSNQPQHF
NA	NA	TRBV4-3	TRBJ2-3	TGCGCCAGCAGCCAAGTTCCCAGTAGCACAGATACGCAGTATTTT	CASSQVPSSTDTQYF
NA	NA	TRBV5-4	TRBJ1-1	TGTGCCAGCAGCTTGGGGCTCAGCAAGGCTTTCTTT	CASSLGLSKAFF
TRBD2	once	TRBV9	TRBJ2-3	TGTGCCAGCAGCGAAGGCGGGGGGAACACAGATACGCAGTATTTT	CASSEGGGNTDTQYF
NA	NA	TRBV11-2	TRBJ2-2	TGTGCCAGCAGCCTGACGTCCGGGAGTCTGGCCGGGGAGCTGTTTTTT	CASSLTSGSLAGELFF
NA	NA	TRBV30	TRBJ1-3	TGTGCCTGGAGTTTAGGACCACCTCTAAACACCATATATTTT	CAWSLGPPLNTIYF
NA	NA	TRBV9	TRBJ2-4	TGTGCCAGCAGCGTAGGACAGTTAGCCAAAAACATTCAGTACTTC	CASSVGQLAKNIQYF
NA	NA	TRBV9	TRBJ1-5	TGTGCCAGCAGCGGGACGGATTTTTTCAATCAGCCCCAGCATTTT	CASSGTDFFNQPQHF
NA	NA	TRBV29-1	TRBJ2-1	TGCAGCTCACATAGGGGGAACAATGAGCAGTTCTTC	CSSHRGNNEQFF
NA	NA	TRBV7-9	TRBJ2-7	TGTGCCAGCAGCTTAGAGGGGTGGGGAAACTACGAGCAGTACTTC	CASSLEGWGNYEQYF
NA	once	TRBV7-6	TRBJ2-5	TGTGCCAGCAGCTTAGCGTTTTGGGCCCCCGAGACCCAGTACTTC	CASSLAFWAPETQYF
NA	NA	TRBV15	TRBJ1-2	TGTGCCACCAGCAGAGATCGTGGGACGGCTAACTATGGCTACACCTTC	CATSRDRGTANYGYTF
TRBD1	NA	TRBV15	TRBJ2-5	TGTGCCACCAGCAGAGCACAGGGGGAGGTAGAGACCCAGTACTTC	CATSRAQGEVETQYF
NA	NA	TRBV19	TRBJ2-1	TGTGCCAGTAATTCAGGGGCTCGCAATGAGCAGTTCTTC	CASNSGARNEQFF
TRBD1	NA	TRBV6-1	TRBJ2-7	TGTGCCAGCAGTGAAGAGAACAGGGGCAGGTTC	CASSEENRGRF
NA	NA	TRBV27	TRBJ1-1	TGTGCCAGCAGCAGAACGGGCCAGAACACTGAAGCTTTCTTT	CASSRTGQNTEAFF
NA	NA	TRBV6-5	TRBJ2-7	TGTGCCAGCAGTTACACCAACTACGAGCAGTACTTC	CASSYTNYEQYF
NA	NA	TRBV11-2	TRBJ1-4	TGTGCCAGCAGCTTAGAGGGGGTCTCTAATGAAAAACTGTTTTTT	CASSLEGVSNEKLFF
NA	NA	TRBV30	TRBJ1-5	TGTGCCTGGACGGCGGGTCTCGATCAGCCCCAGCATTTT	CAWTAGLDQPQHF
NA	NA	TRBV11-1	TRBJ2-1	TGTGCCAGCAGCTTAAACGGGGCGCTCGAGCAGTTCTTC	CASSLNGALEQFF
TRBD1	NA	TRBV5-4	TRBJ2-5	TGTGCCAGCAGCTCCGGGACAGGGAAATTGGAGACCCAGTACTTC	CASSSGTGKLETQYF
NA	few	TRBV5-1	TRBJ1-6	TGCGCCAGCAGCTTGACTAACTCGAACTATAATTCACCCCTCCACTTT	CASSLTNSNYNSPLHF
NA	NA	TRBV21-1	TRBJ2-3	TGTGCCAGCCTAAACCCCGGGGCCGAGGGCACAGATACGCAGTATTTT	CASLNPGAEGTDTQYF